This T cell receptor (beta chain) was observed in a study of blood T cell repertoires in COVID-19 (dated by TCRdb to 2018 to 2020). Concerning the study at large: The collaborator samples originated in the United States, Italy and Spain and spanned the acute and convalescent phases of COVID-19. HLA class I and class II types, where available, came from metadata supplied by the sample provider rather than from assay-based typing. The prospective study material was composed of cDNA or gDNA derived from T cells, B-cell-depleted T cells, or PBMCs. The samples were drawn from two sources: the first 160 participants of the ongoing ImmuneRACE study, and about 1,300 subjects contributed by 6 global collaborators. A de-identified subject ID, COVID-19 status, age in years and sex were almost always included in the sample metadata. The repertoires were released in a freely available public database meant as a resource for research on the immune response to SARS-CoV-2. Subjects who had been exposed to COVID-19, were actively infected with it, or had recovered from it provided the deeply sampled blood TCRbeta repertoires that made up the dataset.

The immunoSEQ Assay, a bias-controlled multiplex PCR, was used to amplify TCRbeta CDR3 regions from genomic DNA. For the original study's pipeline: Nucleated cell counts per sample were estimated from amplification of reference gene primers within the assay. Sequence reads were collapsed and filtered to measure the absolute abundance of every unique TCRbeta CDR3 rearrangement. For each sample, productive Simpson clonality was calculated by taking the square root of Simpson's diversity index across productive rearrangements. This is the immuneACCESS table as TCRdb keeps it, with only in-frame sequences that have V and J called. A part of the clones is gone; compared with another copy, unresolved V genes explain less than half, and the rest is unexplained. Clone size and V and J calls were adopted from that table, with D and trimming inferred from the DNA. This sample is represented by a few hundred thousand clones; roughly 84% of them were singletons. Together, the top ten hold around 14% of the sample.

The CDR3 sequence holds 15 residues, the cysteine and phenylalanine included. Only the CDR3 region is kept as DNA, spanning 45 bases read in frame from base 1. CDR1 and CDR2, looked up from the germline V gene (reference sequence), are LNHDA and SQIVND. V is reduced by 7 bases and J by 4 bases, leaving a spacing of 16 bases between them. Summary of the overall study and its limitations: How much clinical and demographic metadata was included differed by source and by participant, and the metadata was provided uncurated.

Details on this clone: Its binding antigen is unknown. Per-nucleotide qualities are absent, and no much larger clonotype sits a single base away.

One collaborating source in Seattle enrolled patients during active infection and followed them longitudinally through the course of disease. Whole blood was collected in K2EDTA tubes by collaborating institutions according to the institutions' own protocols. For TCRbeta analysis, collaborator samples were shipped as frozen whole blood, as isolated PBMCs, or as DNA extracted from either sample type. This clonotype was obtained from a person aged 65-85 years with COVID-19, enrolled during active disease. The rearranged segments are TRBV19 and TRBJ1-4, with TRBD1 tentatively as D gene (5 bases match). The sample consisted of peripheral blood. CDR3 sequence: CASTDPGGRNEKLFF. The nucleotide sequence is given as TGTGCCAGTACCGACCCGGGGGGTCGTAATGAAAAACTGTTTTTT.